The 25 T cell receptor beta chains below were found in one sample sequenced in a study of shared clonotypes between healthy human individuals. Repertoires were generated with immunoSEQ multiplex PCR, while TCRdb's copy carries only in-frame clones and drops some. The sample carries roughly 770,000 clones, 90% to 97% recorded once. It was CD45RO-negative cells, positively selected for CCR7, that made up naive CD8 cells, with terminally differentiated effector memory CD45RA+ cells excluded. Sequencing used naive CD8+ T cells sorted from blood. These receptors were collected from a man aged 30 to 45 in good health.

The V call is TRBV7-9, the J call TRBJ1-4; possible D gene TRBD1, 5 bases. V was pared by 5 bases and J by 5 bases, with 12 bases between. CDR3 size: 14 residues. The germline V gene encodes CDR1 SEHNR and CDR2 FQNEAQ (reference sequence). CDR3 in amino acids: CASSPGRENEKLFF. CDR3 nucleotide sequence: TGTGCCAGCAGCCCGGGGCGCGAGAATGAAAAACTGTTTTTT.

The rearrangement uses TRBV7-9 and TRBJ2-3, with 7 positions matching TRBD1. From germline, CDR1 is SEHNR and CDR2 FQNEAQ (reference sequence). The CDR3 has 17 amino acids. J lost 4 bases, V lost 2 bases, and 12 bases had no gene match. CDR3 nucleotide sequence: TGTGCCAGCAGCTTATCCAGTCAGGGGGTGAACGCAGATACGCAGTATTTT. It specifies CASSLSSQGVNADTQYF.

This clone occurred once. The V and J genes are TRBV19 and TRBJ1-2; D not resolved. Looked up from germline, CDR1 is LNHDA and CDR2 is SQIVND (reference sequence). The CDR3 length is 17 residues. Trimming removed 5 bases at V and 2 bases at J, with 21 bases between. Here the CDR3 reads CASSFRPRADGNYGYTF. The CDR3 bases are TGTGCCAGTAGTTTCCGACCTCGGGCCGATGGAAACTATGGCTACACCTTC. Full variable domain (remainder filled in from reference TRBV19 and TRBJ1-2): DGGITQSPKYLFRKEGQNVTLSCEQNLNHDAMYWYRQDPGQGLRLIYYSQIVNDFQKGDIAEGYSVSREKKESFPLTVTSAQKNPTAFYLCASSFRPRADGNYGYTFGSGTRLTVV.

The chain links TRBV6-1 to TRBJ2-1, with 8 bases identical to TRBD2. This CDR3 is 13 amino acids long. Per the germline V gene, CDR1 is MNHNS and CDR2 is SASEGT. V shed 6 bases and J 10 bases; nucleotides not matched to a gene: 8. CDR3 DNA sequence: TGTGCCAGCAGGTCACTAGCGGAGCCCGAGCAGTTCTTC. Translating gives CASRSLAEPEQFF.

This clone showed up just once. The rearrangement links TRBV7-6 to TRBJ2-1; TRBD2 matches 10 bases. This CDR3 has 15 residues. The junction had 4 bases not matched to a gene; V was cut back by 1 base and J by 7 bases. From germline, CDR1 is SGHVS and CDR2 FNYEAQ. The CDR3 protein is CASSLGASGSNEQFF. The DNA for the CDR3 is TGTGCCAGCAGCTTAGGGGCTAGCGGGAGTAATGAGCAGTTCTTC.

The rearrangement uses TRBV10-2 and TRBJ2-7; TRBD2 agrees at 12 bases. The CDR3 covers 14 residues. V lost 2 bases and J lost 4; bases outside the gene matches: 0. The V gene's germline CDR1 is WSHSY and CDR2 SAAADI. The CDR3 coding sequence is TGCGCCAGCAGTGAGACTAGCGGGAGGTACGAGCAGTACTTC. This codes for CASSETSGRYEQYF.

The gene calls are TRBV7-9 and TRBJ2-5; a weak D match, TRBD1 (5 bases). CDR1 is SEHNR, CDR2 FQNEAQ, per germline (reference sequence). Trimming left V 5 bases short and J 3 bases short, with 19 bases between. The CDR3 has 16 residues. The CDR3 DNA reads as TGTGCCAGCAGCGTAGGGGTGACCCCCCCGGAAGAGACCCAGTACTTC. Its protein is CASSVGVTPPEETQYF.

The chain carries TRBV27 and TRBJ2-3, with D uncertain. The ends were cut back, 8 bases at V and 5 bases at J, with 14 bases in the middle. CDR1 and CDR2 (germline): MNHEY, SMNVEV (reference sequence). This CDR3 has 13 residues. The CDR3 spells CASPLPHGDTQYF. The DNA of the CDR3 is TGTGCCAGCCCCCTCCCACACGGAGATACGCAGTATTTT.

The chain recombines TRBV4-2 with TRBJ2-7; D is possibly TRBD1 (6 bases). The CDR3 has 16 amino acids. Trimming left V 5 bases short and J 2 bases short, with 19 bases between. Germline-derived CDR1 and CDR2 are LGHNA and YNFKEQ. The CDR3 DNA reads TGTGCCAGCAGCTATATCAGGGGCTTACTCACCTACGAGCAGTACTTC. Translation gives CASSYIRGLLTYEQYF.

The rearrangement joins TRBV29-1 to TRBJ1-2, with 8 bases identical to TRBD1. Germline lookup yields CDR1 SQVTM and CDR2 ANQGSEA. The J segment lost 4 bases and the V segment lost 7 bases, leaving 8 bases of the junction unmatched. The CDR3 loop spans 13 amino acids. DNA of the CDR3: TGCAGCGCGGTGACAGGGGCCCTCTATGGCTACACCTTC. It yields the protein CSAVTGALYGYTF. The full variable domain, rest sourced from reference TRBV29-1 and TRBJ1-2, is SAVISQKPSRDICQRGTSLTIQCQVDSQVTMMFWYRQQPGQSLTLIATANQGSEATYESGFVIDKFPISRPNLTFSTLTVSNMSPEDSSIYLCSAVTGALYGYTFGSGTRLTVV.

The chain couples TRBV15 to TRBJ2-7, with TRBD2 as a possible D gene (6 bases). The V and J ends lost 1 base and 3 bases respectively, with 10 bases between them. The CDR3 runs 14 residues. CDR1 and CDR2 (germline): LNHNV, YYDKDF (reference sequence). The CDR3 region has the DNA TGTGCCACCAGCAGAGTCGGGGGTTTCTACGAGCAGTACTTC. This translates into CATSRVGGFYEQYF.

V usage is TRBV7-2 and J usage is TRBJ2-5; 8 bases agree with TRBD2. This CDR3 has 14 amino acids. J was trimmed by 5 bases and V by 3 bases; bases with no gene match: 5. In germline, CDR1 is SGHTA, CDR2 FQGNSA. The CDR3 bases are TGTGCCAGCAGCTTGGGACTAGTCCGGGAGACCCAGTACTTC. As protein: CASSLGLVRETQYF.

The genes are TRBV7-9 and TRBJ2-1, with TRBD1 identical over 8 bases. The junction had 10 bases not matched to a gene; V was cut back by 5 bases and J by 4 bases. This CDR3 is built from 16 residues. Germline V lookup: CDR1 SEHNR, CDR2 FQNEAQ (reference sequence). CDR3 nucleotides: TGTGCCAGCAGCCCCGAATCAGGGGGCGAGTACAATGAGCAGTTCTTC. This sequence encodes CASSPESGGEYNEQFF.

As DNA, the CDR3 is TGTGCCAGCAGTGCATCCGGGATCACCTATGGCTACACCTTC. As protein: CASSASGITYGYTF. The chain combines TRBV27 with TRBJ1-2; D ambiguous. The germline gives CDR1 MNHEY, CDR2 SMNVEV (reference sequence). The V end was cut by 5 bases, the J end by 4 bases, with 14 bases between. The CDR3 is 14 residues long.

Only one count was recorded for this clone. The CDR3 here is CASSPGQSPPYEQYF. As DNA, the CDR3 is TGTGCCAGCAGCCCGGGACAGTCGCCCCCCTACGAGCAGTACTTC. The rearrangement uses TRBV7-9 and TRBJ2-7; 7 bases fit TRBD1. The germline V gene has CDR1 SEHNR and CDR2 FQNEAQ (reference sequence). J gave up 2 bases and V 5 bases, and 9 bases lay outside the gene matches. CDR3 length: 15 amino acids.

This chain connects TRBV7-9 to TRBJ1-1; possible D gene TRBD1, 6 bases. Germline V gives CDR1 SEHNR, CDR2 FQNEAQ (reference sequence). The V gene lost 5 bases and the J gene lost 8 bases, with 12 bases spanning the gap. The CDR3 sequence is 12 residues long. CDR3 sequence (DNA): TGTGCCAGCAGCCGAGGGGGTTGGGAAGCTTTCTTT. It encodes CASSRGGWEAFF.

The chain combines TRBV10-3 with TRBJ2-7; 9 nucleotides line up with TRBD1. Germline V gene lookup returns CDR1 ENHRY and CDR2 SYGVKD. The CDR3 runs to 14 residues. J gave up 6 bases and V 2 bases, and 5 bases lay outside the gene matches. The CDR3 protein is CAISEGTGLSEQYF. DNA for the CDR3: TGTGCCATCAGTGAGGGGACAGGGCTGTCCGAGCAGTACTTC.

CDR3 DNA sequence: TGTGCCAGCAGCTTGGCAGGGTTCGGGGTGAACACTGAAGCTTTCTTT. It is translated as CASSLAGFGVNTEAFF. This sequence joins TRBV5-5 and TRBJ1-1, with D possibly TRBD1 on 5 matching bases. V was cut by 0 bases and J by 0 bases, with 12 bases left in between. The germline gives CDR1 SGHKS, CDR2 YYEKEE (reference sequence). CDR3 size: 16 residues.

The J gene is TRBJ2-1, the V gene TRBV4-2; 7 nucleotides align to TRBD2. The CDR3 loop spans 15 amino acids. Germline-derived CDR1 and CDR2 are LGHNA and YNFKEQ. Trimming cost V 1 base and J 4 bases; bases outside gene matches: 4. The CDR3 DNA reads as TGTGCCAGCAGCCAAGTTCTAGCGGAATACAATGAGCAGTTCTTC. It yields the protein CASSQVLAEYNEQFF.

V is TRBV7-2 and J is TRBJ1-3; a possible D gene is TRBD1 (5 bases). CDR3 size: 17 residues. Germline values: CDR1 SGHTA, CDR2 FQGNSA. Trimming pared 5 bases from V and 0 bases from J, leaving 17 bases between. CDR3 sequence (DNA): TGTGCCAGCAGCCCAGGGAGTAAGCGTTACTCTGGAAACACCATATATTTT. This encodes CASSPGSKRYSGNTIYF.

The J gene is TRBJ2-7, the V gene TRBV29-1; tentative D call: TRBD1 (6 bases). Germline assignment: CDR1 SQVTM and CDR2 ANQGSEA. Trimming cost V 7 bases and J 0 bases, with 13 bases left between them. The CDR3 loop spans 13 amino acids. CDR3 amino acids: CSARQDSSYEQYF. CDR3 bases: TGCAGCGCCCGACAGGATAGCTCCTACGAGCAGTACTTC.

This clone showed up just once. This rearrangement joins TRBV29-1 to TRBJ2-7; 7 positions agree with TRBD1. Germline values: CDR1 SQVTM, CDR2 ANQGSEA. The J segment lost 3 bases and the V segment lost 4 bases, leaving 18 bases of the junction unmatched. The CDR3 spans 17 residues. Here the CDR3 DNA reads TGCAGCGTTGTGGCGCAGGGGGAGCGATGGACCGACTACGAGCAGTACTTC. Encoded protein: CSVVAQGERWTDYEQYF.

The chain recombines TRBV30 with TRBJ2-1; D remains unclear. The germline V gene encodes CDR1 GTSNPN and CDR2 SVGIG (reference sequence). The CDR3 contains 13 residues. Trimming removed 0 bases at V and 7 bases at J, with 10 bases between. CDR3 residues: CAWSVISDNEQFF. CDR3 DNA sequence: TGTGCCTGGAGTGTAATATCCGATAATGAGCAGTTCTTC.

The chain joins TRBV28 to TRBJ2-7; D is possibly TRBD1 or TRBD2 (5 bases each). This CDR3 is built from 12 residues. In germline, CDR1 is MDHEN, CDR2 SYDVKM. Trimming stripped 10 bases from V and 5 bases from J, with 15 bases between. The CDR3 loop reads CAMKDGTHEQYF. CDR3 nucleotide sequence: TGTGCCATGAAGGACGGGACCCACGAGCAGTACTTC.

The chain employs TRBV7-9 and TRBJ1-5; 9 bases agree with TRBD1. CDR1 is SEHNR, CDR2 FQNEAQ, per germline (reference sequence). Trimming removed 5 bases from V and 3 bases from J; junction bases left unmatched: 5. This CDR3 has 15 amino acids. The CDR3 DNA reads TGTGCCAGCAGCACGGGACAGGGTGACAATCAGCCCCAGCATTTT. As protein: CASSTGQGDNQPQHF.